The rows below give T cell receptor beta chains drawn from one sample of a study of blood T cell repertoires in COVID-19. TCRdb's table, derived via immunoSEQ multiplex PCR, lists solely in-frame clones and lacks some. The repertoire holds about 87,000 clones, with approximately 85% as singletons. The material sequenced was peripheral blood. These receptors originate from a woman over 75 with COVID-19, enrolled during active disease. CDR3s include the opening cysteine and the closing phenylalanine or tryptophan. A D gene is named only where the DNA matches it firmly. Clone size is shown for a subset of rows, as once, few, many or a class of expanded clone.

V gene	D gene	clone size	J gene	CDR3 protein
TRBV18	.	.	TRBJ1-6	CASSTTKLSPLHF
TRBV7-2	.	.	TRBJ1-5	CASSPRTAYSNQPQHF
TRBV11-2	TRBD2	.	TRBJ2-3	CASSWVAGGTDTQYF
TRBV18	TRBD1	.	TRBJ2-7	CASSPGTGAYEQYF
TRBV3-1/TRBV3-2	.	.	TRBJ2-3	CASSLTGTHTDTQYF
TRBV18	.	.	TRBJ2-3	CASSPPRGTQYF
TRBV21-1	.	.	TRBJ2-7	CASSIDYSYEQYF
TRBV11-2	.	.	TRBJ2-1	CASSYQLGQGEQFF
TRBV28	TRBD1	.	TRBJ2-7	CASSLPGQGISYEQYF
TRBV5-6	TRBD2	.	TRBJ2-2	CASSLLAGDLTGELFF
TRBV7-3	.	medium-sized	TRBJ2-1	CASSPMGGYNEQFF
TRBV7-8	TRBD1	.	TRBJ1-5	CASSFRDRGTFGNQPQHF
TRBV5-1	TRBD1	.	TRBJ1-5	CASSYDGTANQPQHF
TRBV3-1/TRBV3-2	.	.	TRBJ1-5	CASSPTWGGRNQPQHF
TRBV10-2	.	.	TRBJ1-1	CASTPGKTEAFF
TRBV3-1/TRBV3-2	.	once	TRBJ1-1	CASSQGTGTGTEAFF
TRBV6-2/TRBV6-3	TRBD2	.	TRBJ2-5	CASSYSTGGSPETQYF
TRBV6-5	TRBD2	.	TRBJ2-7	CASSYSGLDSYEQYF
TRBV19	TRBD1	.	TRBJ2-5	CASNSRRQGVETQYF
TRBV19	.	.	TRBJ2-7	CASSQGRSYEQYF
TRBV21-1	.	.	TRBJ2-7	CASSKVFWLVLGSYEQYF
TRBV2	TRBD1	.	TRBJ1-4	CASTVDRGWEKLFF
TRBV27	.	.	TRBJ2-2	CASRPKGPNTGELFF
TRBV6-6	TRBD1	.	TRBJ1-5	CASSRTGGTNNQPQHF
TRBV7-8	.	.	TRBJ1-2	CASSLAGAGNYGYTF
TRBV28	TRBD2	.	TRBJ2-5	CASSLQLAGQETQYF
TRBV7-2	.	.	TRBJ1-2	CASSSLLGQSYGYTF
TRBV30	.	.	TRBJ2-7	CAWNLGPYEQYF
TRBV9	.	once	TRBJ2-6	CASSVDRDRQAVVGANVLTF
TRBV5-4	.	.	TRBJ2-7	CASSGRDHSGIYEQYF
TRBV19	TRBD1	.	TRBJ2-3	CASSRRQGTQPTDTQYF
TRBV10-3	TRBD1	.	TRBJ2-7	CATSQLRDSPLGQYF
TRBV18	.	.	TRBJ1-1	CASSPVIPGDTEAFF
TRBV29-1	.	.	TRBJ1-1	CSVRNGMNTEAFF
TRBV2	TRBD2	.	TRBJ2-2	CASTKTSSAGELFF
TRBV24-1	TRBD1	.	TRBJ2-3	CATGGQGGTDTQYF
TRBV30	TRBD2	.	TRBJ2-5	CAWSVQRTSGSGETQYF